Shown below are 23 T cell receptor beta chains from a single sample sequenced in a study of cytomegalovirus exposure and HLA in healthy donors. With 60 Vbeta and 13 Jbeta primers, the PCR was carried out. Some clones are missing from TCRdb's copy, which holds only in-frame ones; the method was immunoSEQ multiplex PCR. This sample yields about 110,000 clones, of which under 80% are seen a single time; less than 15% belongs to the top ten. Sequenced: PBMCs. The receptors stem from a woman between 40 and 50 years old in good health and CMV-seropositive.

Only a few counts were recorded for this clone. The chain uses TRBV2 and TRBJ1-6; D is undetermined. The V end lost 5 bases, the J end lost 9 bases, and 14 bases lay between the germline ends. Germline-derived CDR1 and CDR2 are SNHLY and FYNNEI. The CDR3 sequence is 14 residues long. CDR3 sequence: CASSREGFASPLHF. The CDR3 nucleotides read TGTGCCAGCAGTAGGGAGGGATTTGCTTCACCCCTCCACTTT.

The rearrangement joins TRBV4-1 to TRBJ1-1; 9 bases align to TRBD1. The CDR3 is made up of 14 amino acids. Trimming at V came to 1 base and at J to 4 bases, leaving 1 base not matched to a gene. Germline CDR1 MGHRA, CDR2 YSYEKL. The chain's CDR3 is CASSQGQGGTEAFF. The CDR3 nucleotides read TGCGCCAGCAGCCAAGGACAGGGGGGCACTGAAGCTTTCTTT.

This chain connects TRBV19 to TRBJ1-4, with D possibly TRBD1 on 6 matching bases. The CDR3 runs to 14 residues. Trimming cost V 6 bases and J 6 bases, with 14 bases left between them. CDR1 and CDR2 (germline): LNHDA, SQIVND (reference sequence). This chain's CDR3 is CASSDRQDHEKLFF. The CDR3 nucleotides are TGTGCCAGTAGCGATCGACAGGACCATGAAAAACTGTTTTTT.

The chain employs TRBV5-1 and TRBJ2-3; 13 positions match TRBD2. Per germline, CDR1 SGHRS and CDR2 YFSETQ. V lost 4 bases and J lost 6; bases outside the gene matches: 5. This CDR3 has 15 amino acids. The CDR3 DNA is TGCGCCAGCAGCCCCGGGACTAGCGGGGTGGATACGCAGTATTTT. It is translated as CASSPGTSGVDTQYF.

This chain connects TRBV5-1 to TRBJ2-7; 8 nucleotides match TRBD2. The germline CDR1 and CDR2 sequences are SGHRS and YFSETQ. This CDR3 spans 16 amino acids. Trimming took 3 bases from V and 0 from J; bases not matched to a gene: 8. The CDR3 protein is CASSSGGLGASYEQYF. The CDR3 DNA is TGCGCCAGCAGCTCGGGGGGACTAGGCGCCTCCTACGAGCAGTACTTC.

This rearrangement joins TRBV4-3 to TRBJ2-1; D may be TRBD2 (5 bases). Germline values: CDR1 LGHNA, CDR2 YSLEER. This CDR3 has 16 amino acids. Trimming cost V 0 bases and J 6 bases, with 15 bases left between them. CDR3 coding DNA: TGCGCCAGCAGCCAAGATCGCGGAGGTTCATTCAATGAGCAGTTCTTC. This sequence encodes CASSQDRGGSFNEQFF.

As to this clone: Additional DNA sequences in this sample encode the identical CDR3. J is TRBJ2-6 and V is TRBV5-1; D is uncertain. This CDR3 region has 14 residues. From germline, CDR1 is SGHRS and CDR2 YFSETQ. Trimming cost V 2 bases and J 1 base, with 4 bases left between them. CDR3 loop: CASSLQSGANVLTF. The CDR3 coding sequence is TGCGCCAGCAGCTTACAGTCTGGGGCCAACGTCCTGACTTTC.

This rearrangement joins TRBV5-8 to TRBJ1-1; possibly TRBD1 for D (6 bases). Per germline, CDR1 SGHTS and CDR2 YDEGEE. Trimming removed 3 bases from V and 0 bases from J, with 12 bases in between. There are 15 residues in the CDR3. The CDR3 DNA reads TGTGCCAGCAGCTGGGCGTACAGGGTGAACACTGAAGCTTTCTTT. Its protein is CASSWAYRVNTEAFF.

In its sample, this clone was seen a few times. The chain recombines TRBV6-1 with TRBJ2-3; D unclear. Germline values: CDR1 MNHNS, CDR2 SASEGT. Trimming pared 5 bases from V and 8 bases from J, leaving 17 bases between. The CDR3 extends over 14 amino acids. The CDR3 DNA sequence: TGTGCCAGCAGTCCTACTGGGTCTAGTAGTACGCAGTATTTT. This translates into CASSPTGSSSTQYF.

The CDR3 sequence is CASSTPPGTGVQEQYF. The DNA for the CDR3 is TGCGCCAGCAGCACCCCCCCCGGGACAGGGGTGCAAGAGCAGTACTTC. This chain connects TRBV5-1 to TRBJ2-7; 10 nucleotides line up with TRBD1. The CDR3 contains 16 residues. V dropped 4 bases and J dropped 7; count of bases not matched to a gene: 14. Germline-derived CDR1 and CDR2 are SGHRS and YFSETQ.

The rearrangement joins TRBV7-2 to TRBJ2-1; tentative D call: TRBD1 (5 bases). The CDR3 spans 15 residues. The germline gives CDR1 SGHTA, CDR2 FQGNSA. Trimming stripped 1 base from V and 2 bases from J, with 9 bases between. The CDR3 is CASSLGWGPYNEQFF. Written as DNA, the CDR3 is TGTGCCAGCAGCTTAGGGTGGGGCCCCTACAATGAGCAGTTCTTC.

This clone was counted a few times. The chain is built from TRBV6-5 and TRBJ2-1; 7 nucleotides match TRBD1. CDR1 and CDR2 (germline): MNHEY, SVGAGI. There are 11 residues in the CDR3. V lost 6 bases to trimming and J lost 9 bases; unmatched junction nucleotides: 2. Here the CDR3 reads CASRTGAEQFF. The DNA of the CDR3 is TGTGCCAGCAGAACAGGGGCTGAGCAGTTCTTC.

The rearrangement joins TRBV29-1 to TRBJ2-1; 10 bases agree with TRBD2. CDR1 is SQVTM and CDR2 is ANQGSEA in the germline V gene. Trimming removed 5 bases from V and 2 bases from J; junction bases left unmatched: 3. CDR3 length: 14 residues. CDR3 in amino acids: CSVYSGGAYNEQFF. The CDR3 DNA reads as TGCAGCGTTTACAGCGGGGGGGCCTACAATGAGCAGTTCTTC.

This rearrangement joins TRBV30 to TRBJ2-7; the D gene is possibly TRBD2 (5 bases). Trimming cost V 3 bases and J 6 bases, with 15 bases left between them. This CDR3 contains 13 residues. Germline CDR1 reads GTSNPN; CDR2 reads SVGIG (reference sequence). The CDR3 is CAWRRLSGSEQYF. Written as DNA, the CDR3 is TGTGCCTGGAGAAGGTTGTCGGGGAGCGAGCAGTACTTC.

This clone was counted once. V usage is TRBV6-6 and J usage is TRBJ2-7; 7 bases are shared with TRBD1. CDR1 and CDR2 (germline): MNHNY, SVGAGI (reference sequence). The CDR3 is 14 amino acids. The J segment lost 1 base and the V segment lost 5 bases, leaving 5 bases of the junction unmatched. The CDR3 bases are TGTGCCAGCAGTACCAGGGACAGATCCTACGAGCAGTACTTC. Amino acids: CASSTRDRSYEQYF.

V is TRBV30 and J is TRBJ2-2; D possibly corresponds to TRBD2 (5 bases). Germline V gives CDR1 GTSNPN, CDR2 SVGIG (reference sequence). CDR3 length equals 16 residues. V lost 0 bases and J 2 bases, leaving 13 bases between the germline ends. CDR3: CAWSVPVARNTGELFF. The CDR3 nucleotides are TGTGCCTGGAGTGTACCGGTAGCGAGAAACACCGGGGAGCTGTTTTTT.

J is TRBJ2-1 and V is TRBV5-1, with D maybe TRBD2 (6 bases). CDR1 is SGHRS and CDR2 is YFSETQ in the germline V gene. The CDR3 spans 16 residues. Trimming took 0 bases from V and 0 from J, leaving 10 bases between them. The CDR3 nucleotides read TGCGCCAGCAGCTTGGGACTAGGAAGCTCCTACAATGAGCAGTTCTTC. Protein product: CASSLGLGSSYNEQFF.

On this clone itself: Germline and junction disagree at one end, which may indicate a read error. CDR3 nucleotides: TGTGCCAGCAGCTTGGCCGCTCAGTCCCAGCATTTT. It yields the protein CASSLAAQSQHF. The chain is built from TRBV5-6 and TRBJ1-5; no reliable D call. The germline V gene has CDR1 SGHDT and CDR2 YYEEEE. This CDR3 is 12 amino acids long.

This clone showed up just once. This chain uses TRBV5-4 with TRBJ2-7, with 9 bases lining up with TRBD1. There are 18 residues in the CDR3. V dropped 5 bases and J dropped 0; count of bases not matched to a gene: 15. The germline gives CDR1 SGHNT, CDR2 YYREEE (reference sequence). CDR3 sequence: CASSQKGGGQGSSYEQYF. The DNA of the CDR3 is TGTGCCAGCAGTCAAAAGGGAGGGGGACAGGGAAGCTCCTACGAGCAGTACTTC.

The chain carries TRBV7-3 and TRBJ2-1, with TRBD1 identical over 8 bases. The CDR3 contains 13 residues. Looked up from germline, CDR1 is SGHTA and CDR2 is FQGTGA. J was trimmed by 8 bases and V by 4 bases; bases with no gene match: 4. The CDR3, as DNA: TGTGCCAGCAGCTCACAACAGGGGGATGAGCAGTTCTTC. This sequence encodes CASSSQQGDEQFF. The entire variable domain, with the rest obtained from reference TRBV7-3 and TRBJ2-1, is as follows: GAGVSQTPSNKVTEKGKYVELRCDPISGHTALYWYRQSLGQGPEFLIYFQGTGAADDSGLPNDRFFAVRPEGSVSTLKIQRTERGDSAVYLCASSSQQGDEQFFGPGTRLTVL.

This chain links TRBV4-3 with TRBJ1-2, with 7 bases lining up with TRBD1. The germline CDR1 and CDR2 sequences are LGHNA and YSLEER. V gave up 4 bases and J gave up 4 bases; unmatched junction bases: 3. The CDR3 sequence is 13 residues long. The CDR3 DNA reads TGCGCCAGCAGCCCGACAGGGAGCTATGGCTACACCTTC. This sequence encodes CASSPTGSYGYTF.

The genes are TRBV6-1 and TRBJ2-1; 11 nucleotides match TRBD1. CDR3 length: 13 amino acids. Trimming at V came to 11 bases and at J to 1 base, leaving 1 base not matched to a gene. Germline CDR1 is MNHNS and CDR2 is SASEGT. CDR3 DNA sequence: TGTGCCGGGACAGGGGGGTCCTACAATGAGCAGTTCTTC. It translates to CAGTGGSYNEQFF.

The J gene is TRBJ1-1, the V gene TRBV13; D might be TRBD1 (5 bases). V lost 5 bases and J 1 base, leaving 17 bases between the germline ends. The CDR3 consists of 16 residues. CDR1 PRHDT and CDR2 FYEKMQ come from the germline V gene (reference sequence). The CDR3 DNA follows: TGTGCCAGCAGCCTCAGGGCAAGGGAAAGGAACACTGAAGCTTTCTTT. Its protein is CASSLRARERNTEAFF.